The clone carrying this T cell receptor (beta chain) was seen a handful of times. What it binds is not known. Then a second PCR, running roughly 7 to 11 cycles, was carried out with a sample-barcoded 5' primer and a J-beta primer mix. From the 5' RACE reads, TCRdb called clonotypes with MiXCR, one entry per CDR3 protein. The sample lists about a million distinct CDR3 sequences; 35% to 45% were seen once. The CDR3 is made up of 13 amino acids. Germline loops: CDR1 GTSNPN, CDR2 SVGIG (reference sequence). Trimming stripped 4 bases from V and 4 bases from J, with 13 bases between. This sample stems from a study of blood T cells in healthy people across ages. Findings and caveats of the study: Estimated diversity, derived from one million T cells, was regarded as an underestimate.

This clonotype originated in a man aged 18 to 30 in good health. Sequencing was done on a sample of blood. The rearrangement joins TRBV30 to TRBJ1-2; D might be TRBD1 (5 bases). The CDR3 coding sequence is TGTGCCTGGACCGGGGCCTCCAGCTATGGCTACACCTTC. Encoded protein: CAWTGASSYGYTF.